The T cell receptor beta chain described here comes from a study of human T cells and chemical hapten exposure. Germline CDR1 and CDR2: DFQATT and SNEGSKA (reference sequence). J lost 6 bases, V lost 2 bases, and 16 bases had no gene match. The length of the CDR3 is 18 residues. About this clonotype itself: As yet, its antigen is unknown.

TCRdb redid the calling of the RACE reads with MiXCR, one entry per CDR3 protein. In the table there are some 97,000 distinct CDR3 sequences, around a quarter of which are singletons. Overall study findings and caveats: While controls formed fewer of them, expanded TCRs formed significantly more large CDR3 similarity clusters.

The time point here: patch test 3, about 24 weeks after DPC sensitization. The treatment: therapeutic diphenylcyclopropenone sensitization with weekly scalp DPC. Researchers sampled blood before each patch test went on. This receptor was obtained from a man aged 40-49 years with alopecia areata. Some clones in this sample may be carry-over from other donors' samples. The genes are TRBV20-1 and TRBJ2-3, with 11 bases fitting TRBD2. The source was whole blood, collected in connection with sensitization to the hapten diphenylcyclopropenone (DPC). The CDR3 sequence: CSARKQSLAGGFRDTQYF. The CDR3 nucleotides read TGCAGTGCTAGAAAGCAGAGTCTAGCGGGAGGTTTCAGGGATACGCAGTATTTT.